Included here is one TCR beta chain sequence, with context. Its antigen is not known. Noted time point: blood from clinic visit 5 months post-surgery; TSC patient then seizure free. Only cases whose brain tissue showed the highest T cell transcript signatures were sequenced. Before surgery, patients took at least one anti-epileptic drug. This sample was taken from a study of brain T cells in children with intractable seizures. Profiling relied on immunoSEQ multiplex PCR, and the TCRdb table lists in-frame clones only, not all of them. The table shows about 340,000 clones, with roughly 93% occurring only once. Study results and limitations: Pre-surgery blood may have been undersampled, hiding some clones. Only CDR3 sequence similarity suggested viral specificity, without known HCMV serostatus.

Specimen: peripheral blood, collected roughly 5 months after surgery. The receptor comes from a boy under three years old with tuberous sclerosis and intractable seizures.

This CDR3 reads CASSAGTKDWEAFF. In DNA, the CDR3 is TGTGCCAGCAGCGCAGGGACGAAGGATTGGGAAGCTTTCTTT. The rearrangement links TRBV9 to TRBJ1-1, with D maybe TRBD1 (5 bases). Trimming stripped 3 bases from V and 8 bases from J, with 17 bases between. Germline V gene data show CDR1 as SGDLS and CDR2 as YYNGEE. This CDR3 is 14 amino acids long.